Included here is one TCR beta chain sequence, with context. The sample originates from a study of T cell changes during pregnancy in multiple sclerosis. The length of the CDR3 is 15 residues. V gave up 4 bases and J gave up 7 bases, with 16 bases separating them. CDR1 and CDR2 (germline): SNHLY, FYNNEI. TCRdb keeps only in-frame clones here, not all; method: immunoSEQ multiplex PCR. The table has roughly 40,000 clones, roughly nine tenths seen once. The starting material was CD4+ T cells from peripheral blood mononuclear cells, obtained before pregnancy. The chain uses TRBV2 and TRBJ2-2, with D perhaps TRBD2 (6 bases). The receptor's source is a female donor with multiple sclerosis, enrolled in a pregnancy study. CDR3 amino acids: CASSAGLLGLGELFF. CDR3 DNA: TGTGCCAGCAGTGCGGGACTTCTTGGCCTCGGGGAGCTGTTTTTT.